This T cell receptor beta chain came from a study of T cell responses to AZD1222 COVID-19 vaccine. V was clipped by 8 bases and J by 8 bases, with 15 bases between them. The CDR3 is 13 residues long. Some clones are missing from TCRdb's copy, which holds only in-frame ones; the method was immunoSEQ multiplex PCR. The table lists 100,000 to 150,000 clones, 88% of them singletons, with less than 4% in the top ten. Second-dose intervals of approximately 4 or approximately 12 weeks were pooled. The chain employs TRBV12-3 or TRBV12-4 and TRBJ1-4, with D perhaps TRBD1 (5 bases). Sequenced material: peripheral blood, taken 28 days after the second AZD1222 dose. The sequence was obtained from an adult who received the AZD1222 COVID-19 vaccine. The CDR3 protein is CASRDPNGEKLFF. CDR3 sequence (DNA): TGTGCCAGCCGGGACCCCAATGGAGAAAAACTGTTTTTT.